Shown below are 25 T cell receptor beta chains from a single sample sequenced in a study of blood T cell repertoires in COVID-19. TCRdb keeps only in-frame clones here, not all; method: immunoSEQ multiplex PCR. The sample carries roughly 120,000 clones, about three quarters recorded once. What was sequenced was peripheral blood. All receptors derive from a man aged 65 to 79 with acute or convalescent COVID-19.

V gene TRBV4-3 combines with J gene TRBJ2-5; TRBD2 aligns across 9 bases. Losses at the gene ends were 3 bases for V and 4 bases for J; bases not matched to a gene: 9. This CDR3 region has 16 residues. Germline lookup yields CDR1 LGHNA and CDR2 YSLEER. CDR3 amino acids: CASSQSAGGSRETQYF. The DNA of the CDR3 is TGCGCCAGCAGCCAGTCAGCGGGGGGCTCTAGAGAGACCCAGTACTTC.

This sequence joins TRBV7-2 and TRBJ1-6, with no clear D. Trimming removed 1 base from V and 8 bases from J, with 12 bases in between. This CDR3 has 15 amino acids. Per the germline V gene, CDR1 is SGHTA and CDR2 is FQGNSA. This CDR3 reads CASSLGHQNYSPLHF. The DNA of the CDR3 is TGTGCCAGCAGCTTAGGACACCAGAATTATTCACCCCTCCACTTT.

This clone came up once. The chain couples TRBV7-7 to TRBJ2-7, with 14 bases fitting TRBD2. This CDR3 is 16 amino acids long. V trimming: 5 bases; J trimming: 5 bases; junction bases outside the gene matches: 8. Germline lookup yields CDR1 SSHAT and CDR2 FNYEAQ (reference sequence). Written as DNA, the CDR3 is TGTGCCAGCAGCCAGGGACTAGCGGGAGCAGGGGACGAGCAGTACTTC. Translation: CASSQGLAGAGDEQYF.

The V gene is TRBV7-3, the J gene TRBJ2-1; D is perhaps TRBD2 (5 bases). Germline V gene sequence: CDR1 SGHTA, CDR2 FQGTGA. The length of the CDR3 is 12 residues. V lost 5 bases and J 6 bases, leaving 8 bases between the germline ends. The CDR3 region has the DNA TGTGCCAGCAGCGATGCGGGCAATGAGCAGTTCTTC. Amino acids: CASSDAGNEQFF.

This clone has only one observation. The V gene is TRBV6-2 or TRBV6-3, the J gene TRBJ2-3; D is perhaps TRBD1 (6 bases). Trimming left V 4 bases short and J 4 bases short, with 9 bases between. CDR1 is MNHEY and CDR2 is SVGEGT in the germline V gene. This CDR3 contains 13 residues. CDR3 amino acids: CASSSTGSDTQYF. The CDR3 nucleotides are TGTGCCAGCAGTTCCACAGGGTCAGATACGCAGTATTTT.

This clone was found once. The V call is TRBV10-1, the J call TRBJ1-2, with 8 bases lining up with TRBD1. The CDR3 has 14 amino acids. CDR1 and CDR2 (germline): WNHNN, SYGVQD (reference sequence). V dropped 11 bases and J dropped 5; count of bases not matched to a gene: 13. In nucleotides, the CDR3 is TGCGCCGGACTGACAGGGGCCCGAGGATATGGCTACACCTTC. Amino acids: CAGLTGARGYGYTF.

The chain employs TRBV9 and TRBJ2-5; D possibly corresponds to TRBD1 (5 bases). Germline CDR1 SGDLS, CDR2 YYNGEE. The CDR3 totals 15 residues. Trimming removed 0 bases at V and 4 bases at J, with 13 bases between. The CDR3 sequence: CASSVALRRGETQYF. The CDR3 nucleotides read TGTGCCAGCAGCGTAGCTTTACGAAGGGGAGAGACCCAGTACTTC.

V and J are TRBV13 and TRBJ2-7; TRBD1 is a possible D gene (6 bases). Trimming left V 4 bases short and J 2 bases short, with 12 bases between. Germline CDR1 reads PRHDT; CDR2 reads FYEKMQ (reference sequence). CDR3 length: 14 amino acids. DNA for the CDR3: TGTGCCAGCAGCTCTGGACAGTACGCCTACGAGCAGTACTTC. Translated: CASSSGQYAYEQYF.

The rearrangement uses TRBV11-3 and TRBJ1-3, with 9 bases that match TRBD1. The CDR3 is 14 amino acids. Per the germline V gene, CDR1 is SGHNT and CDR2 is YENEEA. V gave up 5 bases and J gave up 4 bases; unmatched junction bases: 3. The CDR3 sequence is CASSPGTGGNTIYF. The CDR3 nucleotides read TGTGCCAGCAGCCCTGGGACAGGGGGAAACACCATATATTTT.

The table lists this clone with a count of one. The chain uses TRBV7-2 and TRBJ1-5; D not certain. The CDR3 loop spans 16 amino acids. In germline, CDR1 is SGHTA, CDR2 FQGNSA. The V gene lost 9 bases and the J gene lost 2 bases, with 20 bases spanning the gap. In DNA, the CDR3 is TGTGCCAGTGCCTATCTTCGGGGTGTTGGCAATCAGCCCCAGCATTTT. Amino acid sequence: CASAYLRGVGNQPQHF.

The chain joins TRBV12-3 or TRBV12-4 to TRBJ1-3, with D possibly being TRBD1 (5 bases). V was shortened by 6 bases and J by 4 bases, with 10 bases between the two germline ends. This CDR3 has 13 amino acids. CDR3 residues: CASSQGYGNTIYF. In DNA, the CDR3 is TGTGCCAGCAGCCAGGGTTACGGAAACACCATATATTTT.

The genes are TRBV18 and TRBJ2-1; D may be TRBD2 (6 bases). This CDR3 is 18 amino acids long. Germline-derived CDR1 and CDR2 are KGHSH and LQKENI. The V and J ends lost 3 bases and 3 bases respectively, with 21 bases between them. The CDR3 region is CASSPPHAYLARYNEQFF. In nucleotides, the CDR3 is TGTGCCAGCTCACCCCCCCACGCCTACCTAGCGCGCTACAATGAGCAGTTCTTC.

The CDR3 region has the DNA TGTGCCAGCAGTCGGCAGGGATTGCCTAATCAGCCCCAGCATTTT. This gives the protein CASSRQGLPNQPQHF. The chain joins TRBV28 to TRBJ1-5; a weak D match, TRBD1 (5 bases). The CDR3 spans 15 residues. CDR1 is MDHEN and CDR2 is SYDVKM in the germline V gene. V lost 5 bases and J 4 bases, leaving 15 bases between the germline ends.

This clone was observed a few times. The chain links TRBV2 to TRBJ2-3; D unresolved. This CDR3 region has 14 residues. V dropped 3 bases and J dropped 2 bases, with 9 bases sitting between them. The germline V gene encodes CDR1 SNHLY and CDR2 FYNNEI. This CDR3 is CASSDFQITDTQYF. CDR3 in DNA: TGTGCCAGCAGTGATTTTCAGATCACAGATACGCAGTATTTT. The variable domain in full, completed from reference TRBV2 and TRBJ2-3, reads EPEVTQTPSHQVTQMGQEVILRCVPISNHLYFYWYRQILGQKVEFLVSFYNNEISEKSEIFDDQFSVERPDGSNFTLKIRSTKLEDSAMYFCASSDFQITDTQYFGPGTRLTVL.

This clone has only one observation. The V gene is TRBV3-1 (or the pseudogene TRBV3-2), the J gene TRBJ2-1; D is unresolved. The CDR3 totals 15 residues. Germline CDR1 reads LGHDT; CDR2 reads YNNKEL (reference sequence). The V and J ends lost 2 bases and 0 bases respectively, with 8 bases between them. The CDR3 DNA is TGTGCCAGCAGCCAATACGAGAGCTCCTACAATGAGCAGTTCTTC. It translates to CASSQYESSYNEQFF.

V gene TRBV28 combines with J gene TRBJ2-3; 9 positions agree with TRBD2. Looked up from germline, CDR1 is MDHEN and CDR2 is SYDVKM. The ends lost 6 bases at V and 6 bases at J; junction bases unmatched: 10. The length of the CDR3 is 15 residues. Here the CDR3 DNA reads TGTGCCAGCAGATCTCCTAGCGGGGCTACGGATACGCAGTATTTT. Translation: CASRSPSGATDTQYF.

The J gene is TRBJ2-4, the V gene TRBV7-2; 7 bases match TRBD1. V lost 5 bases and J lost 6; bases outside the gene matches: 7. Germline V gene data show CDR1 as SGHTA and CDR2 as FQGNSA. The CDR3 loop spans 14 amino acids. CDR3 nucleotide sequence: TGTGCCAGCAGCCTCCTCGGGACAGCAAACATTCAGTACTTC. Its translation is CASSLLGTANIQYF.

The chain combines TRBV28 with TRBJ1-4; possible D gene TRBD1, 5 bases. The V gene lost 4 bases and the J gene lost 7 bases, with 16 bases spanning the gap. The CDR3 covers 15 residues. In germline, CDR1 is MDHEN, CDR2 SYDVKM. The CDR3 coding sequence is TGTGCCAGCAGTTCTCCTAATACGGACACTGAAAAACTGTTTTTT. Protein: CASSSPNTDTEKLFF.

The V and J genes are TRBV7-6 and TRBJ1-3; no clear D gene. The ends were cut back, 3 bases at V and 0 bases at J, with 3 bases in the middle. The CDR3 contains 13 residues. Germline values: CDR1 SGHVS, CDR2 FNYEAQ. The CDR3 DNA follows: TGTGCCAGCAGCTTGAGCTCTGGAAACACCATATATTTT. Its translation is CASSLSSGNTIYF.

The gene calls are TRBV5-1 and TRBJ2-3, with a tentative D call TRBD1 (6 bases). CDR3 length equals 18 residues. Germline V gives CDR1 SGHRS, CDR2 YFSETQ. Between the trimmed V and J ends, which lost 6 bases and 1 base, there was a span of 24 bases. CDR3 region: CASTPFGQQGTGTDTQYF. The CDR3 DNA reads as TGCGCCAGCACTCCCTTCGGACAGCAGGGAACCGGCACAGATACGCAGTATTTT.

Of note for this clone: This specimen includes other DNA sequences encoding the same CDR3. The genes are TRBV30 and TRBJ2-5, with unresolved D. The CDR3 has 11 amino acids. Trimming removed 0 bases at V and 4 bases at J, with 3 bases between. Germline V gives CDR1 GTSNPN, CDR2 SVGIG (reference sequence). In DNA, the CDR3 is TGTGCCTGGAGTGTACTAGAGACCCAGTACTTC. Its translation is CAWSVLETQYF.

This chain uses TRBV19 with TRBJ1-1; D might be TRBD1 (5 bases). V was pared by 3 bases and J by 1 base, with 12 bases between. This CDR3 region has 15 residues. Germline lookup yields CDR1 LNHDA and CDR2 SQIVND (reference sequence). The CDR3 DNA reads as TGTGCCAGTAGTATCGGCCGACAGAAGAACACTGAAGCTTTCTTT. Encoded protein: CASSIGRQKNTEAFF. Variable domain in full (rest from reference TRBV19 and TRBJ1-1): DGGITQSPKYLFRKEGQNVTLSCEQNLNHDAMYWYRQDPGQGLRLIYYSQIVNDFQKGDIAEGYSVSREKKESFPLTVTSAQKNPTAFYLCASSIGRQKNTEAFFGQGTRLTVV.

The chain employs TRBV6-4 and TRBJ2-7; 13 bases agree with TRBD2. Germline assignment: CDR1 MRHNA and CDR2 SNTAGT. The length of the CDR3 is 19 residues. Germline trimming cut 2 bases from V and 0 bases from J; bases unmatched to any gene: 10. DNA of the CDR3: TGTGCCAGCAGTGACCAGAGGACTAGCGGGAGAGTGCCCTCCTACGAGCAGTACTTC. The encoded protein is CASSDQRTSGRVPSYEQYF.

The chain has TRBV2 and TRBJ2-6, with D maybe TRBD2 (6 bases). Trimming took off 6 bases at V and 0 bases at J, with 18 bases between the two ends. CDR3 length: 18 amino acids. The germline gives CDR1 SNHLY, CDR2 FYNNEI. The DNA of the CDR3 is TGTGCCAGCAGGGCCGAGGGAGGCCCAGTCTCTGGGGCCAACGTCCTGACTTTC. Protein product: CASRAEGGPVSGANVLTF.

This chain joins TRBV7-3 and TRBJ2-2, with TRBD2 matching 10 bases. CDR1 is SGHTA and CDR2 is FQGTGA in the germline V gene. The CDR3 length is 15 residues. With 4 bases clipped from V and 4 bases from J, the junction kept 3 bases outside the gene matches. The DNA of the CDR3 is TGTGCCAGCAGCTCCTCTAGCGGGGGCACCGGGGAGCTGTTTTTT. The encoded protein is CASSSSSGGTGELFF. The whole variable domain, remainder taken from reference TRBV7-3 and TRBJ2-2, is GAGVSQTPSNKVTEKGKYVELRCDPISGHTALYWYRQSLGQGPEFLIYFQGTGAADDSGLPNDRFFAVRPEGSVSTLKIQRTERGDSAVYLCASSSSSGGTGELFFGEGSRLTVL.